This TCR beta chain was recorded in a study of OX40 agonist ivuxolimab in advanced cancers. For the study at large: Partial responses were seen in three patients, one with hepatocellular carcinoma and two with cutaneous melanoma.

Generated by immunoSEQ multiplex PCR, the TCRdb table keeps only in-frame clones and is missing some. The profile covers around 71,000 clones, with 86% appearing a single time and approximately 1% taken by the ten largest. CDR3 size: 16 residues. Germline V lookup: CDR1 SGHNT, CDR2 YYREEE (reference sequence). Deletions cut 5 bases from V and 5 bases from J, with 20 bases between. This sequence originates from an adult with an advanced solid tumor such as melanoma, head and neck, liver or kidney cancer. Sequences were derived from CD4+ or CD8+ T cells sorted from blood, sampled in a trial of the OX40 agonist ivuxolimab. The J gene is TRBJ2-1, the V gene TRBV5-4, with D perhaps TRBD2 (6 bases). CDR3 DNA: TGTGCCAGCAGACAAGGCGGCTCATTAGCGGACAATGAGCAGTTCTTC. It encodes CASRQGGSLADNEQFF.